The next 7 T cell receptor beta chains were all read from a single sample in a study of T cell responses to AZD1222 COVID-19 vaccine. Profiled with immunoSEQ multiplex PCR; TCRdb holds only in-frame clones, not every one. Of some 140,000 clones in the sample, about nine tenths were seen once. Sequencing was performed on peripheral blood, taken on day 0 of AZD1222 vaccination. These receptor sequences come from an adult in good health.

The chain couples TRBV6-5 to TRBJ2-2; TRBD2 matches at 9 bases. The CDR3 runs to 15 residues. The germline V gene encodes CDR1 MNHEY and CDR2 SVGAGI. V shed 6 bases and J 4 bases; nucleotides not matched to a gene: 6. The CDR3 region is CASRGTSLITGELFF. For the CDR3, the DNA is TGTGCCAGCAGGGGGACTAGCCTAATCACCGGGGAGCTGTTTTTT.

CDR3 protein: CATSRGGSSYEQYF. CDR3 nucleotide sequence: TGTGCCACCAGCAGGGGTGGGTCATCCTACGAGCAGTACTTC. The chain has TRBV15 and TRBJ2-7; D not certain. The germline V and J ends were trimmed by 3 bases and 1 base, with 10 bases remaining between them. The CDR3 runs 14 residues. CDR1 LNHNV and CDR2 YYDKDF come from the germline V gene (reference sequence). The entire variable domain, with the rest obtained from reference TRBV15 and TRBJ2-7, is as follows: DAMVIQNPRYQVTQFGKPVTLSCSQTLNHNVMYWYQQKSSQAPKLLFHYYDKDFNNEADTPDNFQSRRPNTSFCFLDIRSPGLGDTAMYLCATSRGGSSYEQYFGPGTRLTVT.

This clone occurred once. The chain recombines TRBV4-1 with TRBJ2-3; weak D call: TRBD2 (6 bases). Germline CDR1 reads MGHRA; CDR2 reads YSYEKL. V lost 0 bases and J lost 1, with 11 bases in between. The CDR3 length is 16 residues. CDR3 sequence: CASSQDRAGRTDTQYF. For the CDR3, the DNA is TGCGCCAGCAGCCAAGATAGGGCGGGGCGCACAGATACGCAGTATTTT.

The rearrangement links TRBV24-1 to TRBJ2-1, with D possibly TRBD1 on 6 matching bases. This CDR3 has 15 amino acids. Germline V gives CDR1 KGHDR, CDR2 SFDVKD. Trimming cost V 4 bases and J 5 bases, with 14 bases left between them. The CDR3 DNA sequence: TGTGCCACCAGTGACCCGACAGGCCTTAACAATGAGCAGTTCTTC. The encoded protein is CATSDPTGLNNEQFF.

The chain is built from TRBV28 and TRBJ1-1, with a possible D match to TRBD1 (6 bases). CDR1 and CDR2 from the germline V gene are MDHEN and SYDVKM. CDR3 length: 11 residues. Trimming cost V 9 bases and J 11 bases, with 16 bases left between them. CDR3 DNA: TGTGCCAGTAACGGGGGCCCCGAGGCTTTCTTT. Translated: CASNGGPEAFF.

This clone appeared a single time. The rearrangement uses TRBV12-3 or TRBV12-4 and TRBJ1-4; D is perhaps TRBD1 (5 bases). V was clipped by 5 bases and J by 8 bases, with 9 bases between them. There are 12 residues in the CDR3. CDR3 sequence reads: CASSRTSEKLFF. CDR3 coding DNA: TGTGCCAGCAGTAGGACAAGCGAAAAACTGTTTTTT.

This clone was seen a single time. The V and J genes are TRBV9 and TRBJ2-5; possibly TRBD1 or TRBD2 for D (5 bases each). Germline values: CDR1 SGDLS, CDR2 YYNGEE. With 3 bases removed from V and 0 bases from J, the gap between germline ends came to 15 bases. The CDR3 covers 16 residues. This CDR3 reads CASSAFRAGNQETQYF. CDR3 DNA: TGTGCCAGCAGCGCCTTCAGGGCCGGGAACCAAGAGACCCAGTACTTC.